What follows is one T cell receptor beta chain and its context. No antigen is known for it. Trimming took 0 bases from V and 2 from J, leaving 8 bases between them. Germline values: CDR1 MNHNS, CDR2 SASEGT. The CDR3 sequence is 15 residues long. Sorted subsets were amplified in replicate PCRs using 150 to 250 ng DNA, approximately 30,000 T cell genomes. Authors' processing steps: ImmunoSEQ yielded junction-only sequences lacking quality scores, so filtering differed. Method: immunoSEQ multiplex PCR; TCRdb's copy keeps in-frame clones and lacks some. Clonal size and the V and J genes are those of that table, whereas D and trimming came from the DNA. The sample yields millions of clones, more than 80% seen once. These data originate in a study of shared clonotypes between healthy human individuals. General study results and limits: Sequencing depth was expected to influence donor clonotype sharing. Limited genetic and exposure-history diversity came from having few donors.

Sequences were obtained from naive CD4+ T cells sorted from blood. Described subset: CD45RA+ positively selected. This receptor was identified in a man aged 18 to 29 in good health. The chain joins TRBV6-1 to TRBJ1-5; D is undetermined. The CDR3 spells CASSEAGPGNQPQHF. In DNA, the CDR3 is TGTGCCAGCAGTGAAGCAGGGCCTGGCAATCAGCCCCAGCATTTT.